The rows below give T cell receptor beta chains drawn from one sample of a study of T-cell reconstitution after alpha-beta-depleted transplantation in children. TCRdb re-called the PCR reads through MiXCR, storing one row per CDR3 protein. The data show about 350,000 distinct CDR3 sequences, under 20% seen once. Here the sequenced sample was PBMCs, mostly from graft donor cells, taken 360 days after TCRalphabeta/CD19-depleted stem cell transplant. The receptors were gathered from a male patient aged 2 to 10 who had a stem cell transplant for acute lymphoblastic leukemia, so the T cells may come from the graft donor. Each CDR3 is given with its conserved first and last residue. A D gene is named only where the DNA matches it firmly. The size entry is marked missing in some rows and otherwise reads once, few, many or a size class.

TRBJ2-1 TRBV5-1 few NA TGCGCCAGCAGCTCAACCATCTCCTACAATGAGCAGTTCTTC CASSSTISYNEQFF
TRBJ1-1 TRBV29-1 NA NA TGCAGCTCTGTTGACGGATCCACTGAAGCTTTCTTT CSSVDGSTEAFF
TRBJ1-3 TRBV12-3/TRBV12-4 few NA TGTGCCAGCAGTTTCAGCAGGTCGGGAAACACCATATATTTT CASSFSRSGNTIYF
TRBJ2-7 TRBV27 NA NA TGTGCCAGCAGTCACAGAGAGACCTACGAGCAGTACTTC CASSHRETYEQYF
TRBJ2-1 TRBV6-2/TRBV6-3 NA NA TGTGCCAGCAGCCCGGACGGACTCACCTACAATGAGCAGTTCTTC CASSPDGLTYNEQFF
TRBJ2-7 TRBV30 NA NA TGTGCCTGGACCCGGGCCCGGGGGACGTACGAGCAGTACTTC CAWTRARGTYEQYF
TRBJ1-5 TRBV29-1 many NA TGCAGCGCTGCCCTCGGAGGGGGCAATCAGCCCCAGCATTTT CSAALGGGNQPQHF
TRBJ2-7 TRBV2 NA TRBD2 TGTGCCAGCAGTAACACTATAGCGGGGCTCCACTACGAGCAGTACTTC CASSNTIAGLHYEQYF
TRBJ2-7 TRBV4-1 NA NA TGCGCCAGCAGCCGACGATTCCCGTCGACCTACGAGCAGTACTTC CASSRRFPSTYEQYF
TRBJ2-1 TRBV12-3/TRBV12-4 few TRBD2 TGTGCCAGCAGTTTCCGCCGGGACTACTCTCATGAGCAGTTCTTC CASSFRRDYSHEQFF
TRBJ2-2 TRBV5-1 many NA TGCGCCAGCAAGGCCGGGGGACAGCTGAACACCGGGGAGCTGTTTTTT CASKAGGQLNTGELFF
TRBJ1-1 TRBV4-3 NA NA TGCGCCAGCAGCCAAGATAACGGGAGGGGATGGAACACTGAAGCTTTCTTT CASSQDNGRGWNTEAFF
TRBJ2-7 TRBV19 NA TRBD1 TGTGCCAGTAGTATGGCCAGGGGGCCCCTCTCCTACGAGCAGTACTTC CASSMARGPLSYEQYF
TRBJ2-7 TRBV7-2 few TRBD1 TGTGCCAGCAGCATACGGGACAGCGGCTACGAGCAGTACTTC CASSIRDSGYEQYF
TRBJ2-3 TRBV4-2 many TRBD2 TGTGCCAGCAGCCAAGAGCCCCTGGCTAGCGGCAGCACAGATACGCAGTATTTT CASSQEPLASGSTDTQYF
TRBJ2-5 TRBV15 many NA TGTGCCACCAGCAGTGGATTACAGGGCCCTCGAGAGACCCAGTACTTC CATSSGLQGPRETQYF
TRBJ2-5 TRBV18 few TRBD2 TGTGCCAGCTCACCACCGCCTGGGACTAGCGCCCAAGAGACCCAGTACTTC CASSPPPGTSAQETQYF
TRBJ2-6 TRBV7-9 NA NA TGTGCCAGCCCTTTGCCTAAGAGCTCTGGGGCCAACGTCCTGACTTTC CASPLPKSSGANVLTF
TRBJ1-1 TRBV20-1 NA NA TGCAGTGCTAGAGATCCGTTAATCTCGGGAAACACTGAAGCTTTCTTT CSARDPLISGNTEAFF
TRBJ2-1 TRBV24-1 few NA TGTGCCACCAGTGACAACAGCTACAATGAGCAGTTCTTC CATSDNSYNEQFF
TRBJ2-1 TRBV4-2 few TRBD2 TGTGCCAGCAGCCAACGTCCCGGGACTAGCCTTTACAATGAGCAGTTCTTC CASSQRPGTSLYNEQFF
TRBJ2-7 TRBV10-3 few TRBD2 TGTGCCATCAGCGTAGCGGGAGGTACCTACGAGCAGTACTTC CAISVAGGTYEQYF
TRBJ2-7 TRBV12-3/TRBV12-4 few TRBD2 TGTGCCAGCACTCGCGGGAGGTCCTACGAGCAGTACTTC CASTRGRSYEQYF
TRBJ1-5 TRBV5-1 many TRBD1 TGCGCCAGCAGCCCAGGACAGGGCGATAGCAATCAGCCCCAGCATTTT CASSPGQGDSNQPQHF
TRBJ2-7 TRBV21-1 NA NA TGTGCCACTCCCCGGACTAGCTCCTACGAGCAGTACTTC CATPRTSSYEQYF
TRBJ2-1 TRBV4-3 few NA TGCGCCAGCAGCCTGAAGCAGGGCCCCCCTATCTCCTACAATGAGCAGTTCTTC CASSLKQGPPISYNEQFF
TRBJ2-1 TRBV5-1 NA TRBD2 TGCGCCAGCAATCCACAGGGCAGGAGAGGGACTAGCGCAGACAATGAGCAGTTCTTC CASNPQGRRGTSADNEQFF
TRBJ1-4 TRBV20-1 NA NA TGCAGTGTGACGGGGGGTACTGGCCTGGCCCCCGAAAAACTGTTTTTT CSVTGGTGLAPEKLFF
TRBJ2-2 TRBV12-3/TRBV12-4 few TRBD1 TGTGCCAGCAGTCCCCAGACAGGGAGACTTTTGAACACCGGGGAGCTGTTTTTT CASSPQTGRLLNTGELFF
TRBJ2-5 TRBV20-1 NA TRBD1 TGCAGTGCAACCCCACAGGGGATTATGGAGACCCAGTACTTC CSATPQGIMETQYF
TRBJ2-5 TRBV2 few TRBD2 TGTGCCAGCAGTGAATGGGGACTAGCGGGAGGAGAGACCCAGTACTTC CASSEWGLAGGETQYF
TRBJ1-4 TRBV6-2/TRBV6-3 few NA TGTGCCAGCACCGTGAAGGCCGGAAACCGCGGAAAACTGTTTTTT CASTVKAGNRGKLFF
TRBJ2-4 TRBV19 NA NA TGTGCCAGTAGCCTCCTAGGAGGGATCGTGGCCAAAAACATTCAGTACTTC CASSLLGGIVAKNIQYF
TRBJ2-1 TRBV12-3/TRBV12-4 NA NA TGTGCCAGCAGTTTGGGTCTGTCCCAGCAGTTCTTC CASSLGLSQQFF
TRBJ1-5 TRBV20-1 NA NA TGCAGTGCGCGGTCTTTCGGAGGGATCGTACAGCCCCAGCATTTT CSARSFGGIVQPQHF
TRBJ2-5 TRBV6-2/TRBV6-3 NA TRBD1 TGTGCCAGCAGTTACTCGAGGGGGCCGGAGACCCAGTACTTC CASSYSRGPETQYF
TRBJ2-6 TRBV3-1 NA NA TGTGCCAGCAGCCAATCCTACACCTCAAACTCTGGGGCCAACGTCCTGACTTTC CASSQSYTSNSGANVLTF
TRBJ2-5 TRBV29-1 few NA TGCAGCCTTTCCGGAGGGCCTGCGGAGACCCAGTACTTC CSLSGGPAETQYF
TRBJ2-1 TRBV12-3/TRBV12-4 many TRBD1 TGTGCCAGCAGTTTCGACAGGGTCTACTACAATGAGCAGTTCTTC CASSFDRVYYNEQFF
TRBJ2-3 TRBV27 few NA TGTGCCAGCAGTTTATGGTGGAGCACAGATACGCAGTATTTT CASSLWWSTDTQYF
TRBJ2-1 TRBV12-3/TRBV12-4 many NA TGTGCCAGCTGCCAAGCGGAAAATGAGCAGTTCTTC CASCQAENEQFF
TRBJ2-1 TRBV28 few NA TGTGCCAGCAGTTTCTGGGGCGGTGAGCAGTTCTTC CASSFWGGEQFF
TRBJ2-1 TRBV14 many NA TGTGCCAGCAGCCAAGATGAGGGACCTTCCTACAATGAGCAGTTCTTC CASSQDEGPSYNEQFF
TRBJ2-1 TRBV5-6 few TRBD2 TGTGCCAGCAGCCTGGCGGAGCGGGGCAGGACCAATGAGCAGTTCTTC CASSLAERGRTNEQFF
TRBJ2-1 TRBV9 few TRBD2 TGTGCCAGCAGCGTAACGCTCGAGCGGGAGTCCCATGAGCAGTTCTTC CASSVTLERESHEQFF
TRBJ1-5 TRBV4-2 NA NA TGTGCCAGCAGCCAAGTGTTCAACCAGCCCCAGCATTTT CASSQVFNQPQHF
TRBJ2-3 TRBV12-3/TRBV12-4 NA TRBD2 TGTGCCAGCAGGCCAACTAGCGGGAGACCGCCCAGCACAGATACGCAGTATTTT CASRPTSGRPPSTDTQYF
TRBJ2-2 TRBV7-3 NA NA TGTGCCAGCAGCTTACGGGTGAACACCGGGGAGCTGTTTTTT CASSLRVNTGELFF
TRBJ2-7 TRBV18 NA NA TGTGCCAGCTCACCACCATACAGTTGGGCCTACGAGCAGTACTTC CASSPPYSWAYEQYF
TRBJ1-2 TRBV20-1 NA NA TGCAGTGCTCCTAGGGGGGGCTCCTATGGCTACACCTTC CSAPRGGSYGYTF
TRBJ2-1 TRBV4-3 many TRBD2 TGCGCCAGCAGCCTCATTAGCGGGAGTAGAAATGAGCAGTTCTTC CASSLISGSRNEQFF
TRBJ2-1 TRBV29-1 NA TRBD1 TGCAGCGTTGAAGGAACAGGGGGCGCCTACAATGAGCAGTTCTTC CSVEGTGGAYNEQFF